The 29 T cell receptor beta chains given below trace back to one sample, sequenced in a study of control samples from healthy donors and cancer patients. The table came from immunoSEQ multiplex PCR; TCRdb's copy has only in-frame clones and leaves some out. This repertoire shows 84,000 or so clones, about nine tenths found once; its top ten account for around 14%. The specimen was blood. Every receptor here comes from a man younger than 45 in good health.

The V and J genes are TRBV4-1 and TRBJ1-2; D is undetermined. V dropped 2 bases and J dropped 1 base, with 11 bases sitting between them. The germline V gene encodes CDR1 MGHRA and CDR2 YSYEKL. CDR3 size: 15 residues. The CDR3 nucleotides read TGCGCCAGCAGCCAAAACACGGAGGGTAACTATGGCTACACCTTC. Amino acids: CASSQNTEGNYGYTF.

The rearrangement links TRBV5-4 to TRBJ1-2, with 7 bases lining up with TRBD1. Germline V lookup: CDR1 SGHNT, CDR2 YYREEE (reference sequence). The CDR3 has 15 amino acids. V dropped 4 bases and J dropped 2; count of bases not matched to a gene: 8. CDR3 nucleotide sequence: TGTGCCAGCAGCCCGCCTACAGGGGCGAACTATGGCTACACCTTC. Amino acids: CASSPPTGANYGYTF. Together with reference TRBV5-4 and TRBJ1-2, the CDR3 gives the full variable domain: ETGVTQSPTHLIKTRGQQVTLRCSSQSGHNTVSWYQQALGQGPQFIFQYYREEENGRGNFPPRFSGLQFPNYSSELNVNALELDDSALYLCASSPPTGANYGYTFGSGTRLTVV.

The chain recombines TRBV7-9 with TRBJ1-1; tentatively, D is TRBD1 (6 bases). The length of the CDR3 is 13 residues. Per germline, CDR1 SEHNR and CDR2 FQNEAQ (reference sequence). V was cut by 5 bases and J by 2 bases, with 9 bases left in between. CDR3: CASSRQANTEAFF. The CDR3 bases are TGTGCCAGCAGCCGACAGGCTAACACTGAAGCTTTCTTT.

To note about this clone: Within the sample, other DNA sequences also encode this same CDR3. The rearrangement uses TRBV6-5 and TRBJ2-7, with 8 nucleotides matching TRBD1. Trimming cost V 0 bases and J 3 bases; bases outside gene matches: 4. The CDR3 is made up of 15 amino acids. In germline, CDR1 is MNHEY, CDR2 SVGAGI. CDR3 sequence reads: CASSYSGTGVYEQYF. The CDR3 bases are TGTGCCAGCAGTTACTCCGGGACAGGTGTCTACGAGCAGTACTTC.

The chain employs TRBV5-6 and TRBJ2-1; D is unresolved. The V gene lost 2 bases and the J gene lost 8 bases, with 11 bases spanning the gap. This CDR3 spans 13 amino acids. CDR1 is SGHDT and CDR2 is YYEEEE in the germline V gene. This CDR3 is CASSFISVYEQFF. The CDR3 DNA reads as TGTGCCAGCAGCTTTATAAGCGTTTATGAGCAGTTCTTC. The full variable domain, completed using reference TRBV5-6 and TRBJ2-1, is DAGVTQSPTHLIKTRGQQVTLRCSPKSGHDTVSWYQQALGQGPQFIFQYYEEEERQRGNFPDRFSGHQFPNYSSELNVNALLLGDSALYLCASSFISVYEQFFGPGTRLTVL.

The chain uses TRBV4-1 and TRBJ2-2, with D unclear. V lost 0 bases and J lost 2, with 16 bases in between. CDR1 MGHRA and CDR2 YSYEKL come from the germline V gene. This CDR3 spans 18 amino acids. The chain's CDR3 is CASSQDFNRAGNTGELFF. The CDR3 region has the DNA TGCGCCAGCAGCCAAGACTTTAATAGAGCAGGCAACACCGGGGAGCTGTTTTTT.

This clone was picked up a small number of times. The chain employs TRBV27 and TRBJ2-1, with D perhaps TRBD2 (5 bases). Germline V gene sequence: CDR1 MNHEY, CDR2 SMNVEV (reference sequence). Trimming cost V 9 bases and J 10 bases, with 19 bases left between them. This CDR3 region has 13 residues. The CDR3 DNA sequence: TGTGCCAGTAAATTCATCCAAGCGGACGAGCAGTTCTTC. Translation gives CASKFIQADEQFF.

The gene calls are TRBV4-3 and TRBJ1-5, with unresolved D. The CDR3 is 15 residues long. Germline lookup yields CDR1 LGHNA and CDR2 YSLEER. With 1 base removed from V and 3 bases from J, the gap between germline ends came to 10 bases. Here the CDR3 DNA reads TGCGCCAGCAGCCAAGCCTCCAGCCCCAATCAGCCCCAGCATTTT. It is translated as CASSQASSPNQPQHF.

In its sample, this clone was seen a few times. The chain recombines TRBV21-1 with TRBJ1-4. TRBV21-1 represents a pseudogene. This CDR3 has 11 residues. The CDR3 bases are TGTGCCAGCAGCATTCGGTCGAAACTGTTTTTT. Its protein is CASSIRSKLFF.

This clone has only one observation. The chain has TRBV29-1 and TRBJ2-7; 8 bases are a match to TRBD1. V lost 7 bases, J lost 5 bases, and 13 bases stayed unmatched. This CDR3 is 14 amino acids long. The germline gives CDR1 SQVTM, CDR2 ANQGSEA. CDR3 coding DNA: TGCAGCGCCACGAGGGGGACAGGCTACGACGAGCAGTACTTC. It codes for CSATRGTGYDEQYF.

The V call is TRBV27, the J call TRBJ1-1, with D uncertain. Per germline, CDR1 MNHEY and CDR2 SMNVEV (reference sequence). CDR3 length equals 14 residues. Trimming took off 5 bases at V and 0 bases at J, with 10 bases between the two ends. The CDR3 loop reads CASSTSQVNTEAFF. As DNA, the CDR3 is TGTGCCAGCAGTACCTCTCAGGTGAACACTGAAGCTTTCTTT.

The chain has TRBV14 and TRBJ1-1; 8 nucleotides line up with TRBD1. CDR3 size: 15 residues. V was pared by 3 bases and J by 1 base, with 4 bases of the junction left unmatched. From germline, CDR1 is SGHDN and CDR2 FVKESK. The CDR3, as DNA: TGTGCCAGCAGCCAGTCGGACAGGGCGAACACTGAAGCTTTCTTT. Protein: CASSQSDRANTEAFF.

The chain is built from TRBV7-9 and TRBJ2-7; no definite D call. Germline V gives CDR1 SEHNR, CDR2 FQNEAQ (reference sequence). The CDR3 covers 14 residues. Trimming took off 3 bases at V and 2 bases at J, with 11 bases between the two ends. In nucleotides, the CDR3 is TGTGCCAGCAGCTTCCCGAGGATTCCCTACGAGCAGTACTTC. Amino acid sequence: CASSFPRIPYEQYF.

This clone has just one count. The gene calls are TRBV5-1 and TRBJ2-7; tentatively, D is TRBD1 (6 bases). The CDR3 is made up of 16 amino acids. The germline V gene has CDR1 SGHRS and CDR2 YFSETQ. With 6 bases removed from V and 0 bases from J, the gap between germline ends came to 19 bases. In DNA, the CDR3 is TGCGCCAGCAACTATAATCTCCGGGACACCTCCTACGAGCAGTACTTC. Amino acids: CASNYNLRDTSYEQYF.

The CDR3 here is CASSERGLAYEQYF. CDR3 nucleotides: TGTGCCAGCAGTGAAAGGGGACTAGCTTACGAGCAGTACTTC. V usage is TRBV2 and J usage is TRBJ2-7; 9 bases line up with TRBD2. The CDR3 extends over 14 amino acids. The V and J ends lost 2 bases and 4 bases, in that order; junction bases with no gene match: 3. Per germline, CDR1 SNHLY and CDR2 FYNNEI.

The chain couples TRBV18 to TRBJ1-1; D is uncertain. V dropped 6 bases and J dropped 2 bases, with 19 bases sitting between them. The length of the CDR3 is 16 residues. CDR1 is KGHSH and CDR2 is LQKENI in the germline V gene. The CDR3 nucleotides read TGTGCCAGCTCGCCCCAATCCCGGGCCGTTAACACTGAAGCTTTCTTT. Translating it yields CASSPQSRAVNTEAFF. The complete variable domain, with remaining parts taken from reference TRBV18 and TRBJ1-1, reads NAGVMQNPRHLVRRRGQEARLRCSPMKGHSHVYWYRQLPEEGLKFMVYLQKENIIDESGMPKERFSAEFPKEGPSILRIQQVVRGDSAAYFCASSPQSRAVNTEAFFGQGTRLTVV.

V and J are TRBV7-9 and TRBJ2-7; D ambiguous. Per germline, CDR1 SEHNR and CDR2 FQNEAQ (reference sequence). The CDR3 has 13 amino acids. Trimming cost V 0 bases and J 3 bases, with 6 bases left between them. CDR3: CASSLAGNYEQYF. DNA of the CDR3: TGTGCCAGCAGCTTAGCGGGCAACTACGAGCAGTACTTC.

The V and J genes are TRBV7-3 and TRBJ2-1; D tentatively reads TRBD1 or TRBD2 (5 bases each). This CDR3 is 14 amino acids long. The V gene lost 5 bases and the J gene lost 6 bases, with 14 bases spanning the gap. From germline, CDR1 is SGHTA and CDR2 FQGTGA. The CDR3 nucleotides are TGTGCCAGCAGCCGGGGCCACCAAAGCAATGAGCAGTTCTTC. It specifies CASSRGHQSNEQFF.

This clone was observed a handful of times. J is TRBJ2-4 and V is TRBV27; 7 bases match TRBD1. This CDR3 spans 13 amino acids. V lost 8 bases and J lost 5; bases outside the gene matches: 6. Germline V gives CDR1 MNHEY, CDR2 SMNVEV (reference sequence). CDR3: CASLRQGENIQYF. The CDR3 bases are TGTGCCAGCCTAAGACAGGGTGAAAACATTCAGTACTTC.

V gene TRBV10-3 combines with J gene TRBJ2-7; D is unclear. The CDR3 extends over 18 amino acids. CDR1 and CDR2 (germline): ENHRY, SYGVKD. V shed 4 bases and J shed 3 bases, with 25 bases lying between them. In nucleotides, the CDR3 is TGTGCCATCAGTGCAGCGAAACAGACCTTTCATTTGATCTACGAGCAGTACTTC. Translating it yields CAISAAKQTFHLIYEQYF.

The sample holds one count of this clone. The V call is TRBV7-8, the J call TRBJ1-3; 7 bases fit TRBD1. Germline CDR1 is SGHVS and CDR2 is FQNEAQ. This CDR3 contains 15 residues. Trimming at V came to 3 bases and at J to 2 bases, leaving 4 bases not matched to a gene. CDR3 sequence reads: CASSFDRVTGNTIYF. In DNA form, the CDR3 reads TGTGCCAGCAGCTTCGACAGGGTGACTGGAAACACCATATATTTT.

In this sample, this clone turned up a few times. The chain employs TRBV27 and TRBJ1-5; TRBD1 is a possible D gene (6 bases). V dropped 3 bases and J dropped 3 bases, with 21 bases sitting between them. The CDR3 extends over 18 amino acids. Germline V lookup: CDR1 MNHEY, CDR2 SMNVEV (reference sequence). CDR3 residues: CASSFEPPDGQINQPQHF. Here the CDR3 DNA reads TGTGCCAGCAGTTTTGAACCCCCGGACGGACAGATCAATCAGCCCCAGCATTTT.

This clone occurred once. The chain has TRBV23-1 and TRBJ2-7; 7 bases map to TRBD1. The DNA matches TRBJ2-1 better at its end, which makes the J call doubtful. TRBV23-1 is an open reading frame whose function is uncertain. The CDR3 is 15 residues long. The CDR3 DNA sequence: TGCGCCAGCAGTTCCCCCGGACAGGAGTACAATGAGCAGTTCTTC. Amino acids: CASSSPGQEYNEQFF.

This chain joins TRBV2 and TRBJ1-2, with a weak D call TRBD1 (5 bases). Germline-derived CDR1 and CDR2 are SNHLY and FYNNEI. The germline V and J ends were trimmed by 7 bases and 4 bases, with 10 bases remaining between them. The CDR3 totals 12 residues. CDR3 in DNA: TGTGCCAGCACTCCGGGGCTCTATGGCTACACCTTC. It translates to CASTPGLYGYTF. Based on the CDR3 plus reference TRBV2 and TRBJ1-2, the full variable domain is EPEVTQTPSHQVTQMGQEVILRCVPISNHLYFYWYRQILGQKVEFLVSFYNNEISEKSEIFDDQFSVERPDGSNFTLKIRSTKLEDSAMYFCASTPGLYGYTFGSGTRLTVV.

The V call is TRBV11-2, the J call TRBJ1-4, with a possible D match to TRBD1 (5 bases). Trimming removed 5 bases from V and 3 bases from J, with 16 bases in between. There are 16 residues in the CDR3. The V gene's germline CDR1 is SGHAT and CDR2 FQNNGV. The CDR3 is CASSRNGARPNEKLFF. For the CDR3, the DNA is TGTGCCAGCAGCCGAAACGGGGCCAGGCCTAATGAAAAACTGTTTTTT.

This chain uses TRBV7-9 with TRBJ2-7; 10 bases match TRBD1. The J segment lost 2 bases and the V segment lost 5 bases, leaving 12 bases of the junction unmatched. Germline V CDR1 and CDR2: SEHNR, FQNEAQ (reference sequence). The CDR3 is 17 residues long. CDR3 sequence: CASSNTRDRGPPYEQYF. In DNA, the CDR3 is TGTGCCAGCAGCAACACCAGGGACAGGGGACCCCCCTACGAGCAGTACTTC. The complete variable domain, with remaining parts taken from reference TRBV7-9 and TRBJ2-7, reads DTGVSQNPRHKITKRGQNVTFRCDPISEHNRLYWYRQTLGQGPEFLTYFQNEAQLEKSRLLSDRFSAERPKGSFSTLEIQRTEQGDSAMYLCASSNTRDRGPPYEQYFGPGTRLTVT.

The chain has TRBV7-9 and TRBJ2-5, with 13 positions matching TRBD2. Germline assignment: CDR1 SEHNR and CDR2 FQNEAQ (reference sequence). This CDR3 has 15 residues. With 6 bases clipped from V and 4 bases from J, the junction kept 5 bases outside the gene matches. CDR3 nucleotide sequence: TGTGCCAGCAGTCGGACTAGCGGGAGTGGAGAGACCCAGTACTTC. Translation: CASSRTSGSGETQYF.

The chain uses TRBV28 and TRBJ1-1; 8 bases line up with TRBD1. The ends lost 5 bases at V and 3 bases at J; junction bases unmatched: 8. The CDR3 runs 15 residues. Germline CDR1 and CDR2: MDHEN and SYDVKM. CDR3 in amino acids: CASSRGDRPYTEAFF. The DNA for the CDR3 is TGTGCCAGCAGTAGAGGGGACAGGCCGTACACTGAAGCTTTCTTT.

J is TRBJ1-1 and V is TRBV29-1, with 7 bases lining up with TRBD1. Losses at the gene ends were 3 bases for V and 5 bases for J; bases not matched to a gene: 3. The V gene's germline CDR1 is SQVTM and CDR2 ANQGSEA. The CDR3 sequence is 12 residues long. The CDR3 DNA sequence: TGCAGCGTTGATCCAGGGGGGACTGAAGCTTTCTTT. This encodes CSVDPGGTEAFF.